Sequencing of this T cell receptor (beta chain) was carried out in a study of CD8 T cells in ankylosing spondylitis. Findings and caveats of the study: Blood from ankylosing spondylitis patients appeared to carry a characteristic eight-variant TCR beta motif.

This clonotype was picked up a small number of times. As yet, its antigen is unknown. TCRdb re-analysed the 5' RACE reads in MiXCR, keeping a single row per CDR3 protein. The repertoire holds under 950,000 distinct CDR3 sequences, with under 20% as singletons. Between the trimmed V and J ends, which lost 2 bases and 0 bases, there was a span of 11 bases. CDR1 and CDR2 from the germline V gene are LNHNV and YYDKDF (reference sequence). This CDR3 region has 15 residues. Sequencing input: blood, either unsorted or a sorted T cell fraction (not recorded which). The chain recombines TRBV15 with TRBJ2-7, with D unresolved. This receptor was taken from a male donor with ankylosing spondylitis. This CDR3 is CATSRKRTNSYEQYF. CDR3 coding DNA: TGTGCCACCAGCAGAAAGCGAACGAACTCCTACGAGCAGTACTTC.